The T cell receptor beta chain under discussion was sequenced for a study of shared clonotypes between healthy human individuals. On the study more broadly: A donor's plate count was three for CD4 naive and three for CD4 memory; CD8 naive had two and CD8 memory one.

CD45RO-negative cells were positively selected for CCR7, leaving out terminally differentiated effector memory CD45RA+ cells. The repertoire was sequenced with immunoSEQ multiplex PCR; TCRdb's copy has only in-frame clones and lacks some. In the table there are under 700,000 clones, around 95% of which are singletons. CDR1 is SQVTM, CDR2 ANQGSEA, per germline. With V trimmed by 6 bases and J by 0 bases, 10 bases remained unmatched. This CDR3 spans 15 amino acids. V and J are TRBV29-1 and TRBJ2-7, with 8 bases that match TRBD1. Source material: naive CD8+ T cells sorted from blood. This receptor was identified in a woman aged 30 to 39 in good health. This chain's CDR3 is CSVLLDRGRSYEQYF. The CDR3 DNA follows: TGCAGCGTGTTACTCGACAGGGGCCGCTCCTACGAGCAGTACTTC.